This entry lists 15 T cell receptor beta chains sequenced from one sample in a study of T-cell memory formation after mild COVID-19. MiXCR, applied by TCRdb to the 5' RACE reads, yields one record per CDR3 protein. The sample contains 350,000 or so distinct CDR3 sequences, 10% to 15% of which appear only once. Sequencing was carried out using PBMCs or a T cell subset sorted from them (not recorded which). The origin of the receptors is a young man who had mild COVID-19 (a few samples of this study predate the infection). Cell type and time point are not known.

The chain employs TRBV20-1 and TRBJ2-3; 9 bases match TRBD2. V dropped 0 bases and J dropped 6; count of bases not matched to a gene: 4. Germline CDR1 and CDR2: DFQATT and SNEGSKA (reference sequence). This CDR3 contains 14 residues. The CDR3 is CSARDRRGGDTQYF. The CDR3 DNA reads TGCAGTGCTAGAGATCGGCGGGGGGGCGATACGCAGTATTTT.

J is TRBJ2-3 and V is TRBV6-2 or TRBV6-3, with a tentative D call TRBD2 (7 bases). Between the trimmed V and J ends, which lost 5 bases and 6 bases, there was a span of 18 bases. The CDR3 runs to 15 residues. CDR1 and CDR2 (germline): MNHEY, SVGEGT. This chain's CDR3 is CASSKWGGPRDTQYF. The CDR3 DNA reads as TGTGCCAGCAGTAAGTGGGGGGGCCCTCGGGATACGCAGTATTTT.

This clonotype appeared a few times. Here the CDR3 reads CASSLIRGKRTQYF. The CDR3 DNA sequence: TGTGCCAGCAGCTTAATAAGGGGGAAGAGAACCCAGTACTTC. The chain uses TRBV11-2 and TRBJ2-5, with a possible D match to TRBD1 (6 bases). The V and J ends lost 2 bases and 8 bases respectively, with 15 bases between them. Germline V gene sequence: CDR1 SGHAT, CDR2 FQNNGV. The CDR3 covers 14 residues.

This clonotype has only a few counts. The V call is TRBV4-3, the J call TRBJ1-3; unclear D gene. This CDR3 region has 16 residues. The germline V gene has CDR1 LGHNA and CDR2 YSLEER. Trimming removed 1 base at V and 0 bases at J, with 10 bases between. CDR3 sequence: CASSQAPSFSGNTIYF. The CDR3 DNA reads TGCGCCAGCAGCCAAGCCCCGTCCTTCTCTGGAAACACCATATATTTT.

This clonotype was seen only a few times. The chain's CDR3 is CSAPRIGQGVRYGYTF. The CDR3 DNA sequence: TGCAGTGCTCCTCGAATCGGACAGGGCGTGAGGTATGGCTACACCTTC. The chain is built from TRBV20-1 and TRBJ1-2; 8 positions match TRBD1. After removal of 5 bases from V and 5 bases from J, the junction contained 16 bases not matched to a gene. The CDR3 is 16 amino acids. CDR1 is DFQATT, CDR2 SNEGSKA, per germline (reference sequence).

In DNA, the CDR3 is TGTGCCAGCAGTTTTCGGTTGGACAGGGGGAATGAAAAACTGTTTTTT. Translation gives CASSFRLDRGNEKLFF. The genes are TRBV12-3 or TRBV12-4 and TRBJ1-4, with 10 bases matching TRBD1. This CDR3 contains 16 residues. The trim removed 3 bases at V and 5 bases at J, leaving 6 bases unmatched.

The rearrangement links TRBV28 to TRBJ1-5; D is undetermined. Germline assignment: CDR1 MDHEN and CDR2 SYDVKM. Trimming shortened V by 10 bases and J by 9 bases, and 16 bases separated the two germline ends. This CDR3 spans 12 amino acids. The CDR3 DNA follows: TGTGCCACAAGTCCCCTCGACGGGCCCCAGCATTTT. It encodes CATSPLDGPQHF.

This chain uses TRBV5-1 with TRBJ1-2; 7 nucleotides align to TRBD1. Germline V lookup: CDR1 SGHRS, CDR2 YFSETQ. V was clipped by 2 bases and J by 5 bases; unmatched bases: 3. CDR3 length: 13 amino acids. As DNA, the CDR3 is TGCGCCAGCAGCTTTACAGGGGAGTATGGCTACACCTTC. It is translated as CASSFTGEYGYTF.

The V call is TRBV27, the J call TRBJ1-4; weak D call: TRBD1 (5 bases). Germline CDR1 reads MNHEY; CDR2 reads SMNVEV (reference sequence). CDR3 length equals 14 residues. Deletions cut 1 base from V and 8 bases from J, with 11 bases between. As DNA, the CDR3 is TGTGCCAGCAGTTTATTAGGGACGAGCGAAAAACTGTTTTTT. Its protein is CASSLLGTSEKLFF.

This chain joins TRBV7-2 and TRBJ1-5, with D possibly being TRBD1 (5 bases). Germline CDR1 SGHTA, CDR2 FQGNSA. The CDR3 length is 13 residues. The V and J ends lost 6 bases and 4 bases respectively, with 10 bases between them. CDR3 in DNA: TGTGCCAGCAGATCAGAGGGGAATCAGCCCCAGCATTTT. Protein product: CASRSEGNQPQHF.

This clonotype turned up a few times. The CDR3 loop is CASTSSGGPFF. In nucleotides, the CDR3 is TGTGCCAGCACCTCATCGGGTGGGCCTTTCTTT. The rearrangement uses TRBV7-9 and TRBJ1-1; D remains unclear. Germline-derived CDR1 and CDR2 are SEHNR and FQNEAQ (reference sequence). Trimming left V 7 bases short and J 12 bases short, with 15 bases between. CDR3 size: 11 residues.

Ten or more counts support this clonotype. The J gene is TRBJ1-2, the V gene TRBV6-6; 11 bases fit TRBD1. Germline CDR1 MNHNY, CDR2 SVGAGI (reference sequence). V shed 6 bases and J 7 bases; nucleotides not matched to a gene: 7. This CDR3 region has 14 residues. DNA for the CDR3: TGTGCCAGCAGCCCGGACAGGGGGCTGGGTGGCTACACCTTC. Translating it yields CASSPDRGLGGYTF.

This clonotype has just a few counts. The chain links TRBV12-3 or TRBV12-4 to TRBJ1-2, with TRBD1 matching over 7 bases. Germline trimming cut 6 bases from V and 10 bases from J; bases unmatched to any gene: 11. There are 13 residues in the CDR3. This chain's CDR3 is CASSWGQTVDYTF. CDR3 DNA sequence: TGTGCCAGCAGCTGGGGACAGACGGTGGACTACACCTTC.

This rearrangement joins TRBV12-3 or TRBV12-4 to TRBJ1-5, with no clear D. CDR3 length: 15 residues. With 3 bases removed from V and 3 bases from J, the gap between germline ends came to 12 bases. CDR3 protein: CASSFSLSANQPQHF. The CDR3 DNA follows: TGTGCCAGCAGTTTTTCGCTTTCGGCCAATCAGCCCCAGCATTTT.

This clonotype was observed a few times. The CDR3 DNA sequence: TGTGCCAGCATGCGGGGGGCTTGGACCGGGGAGCTGTTTTTT. Encoded protein: CASMRGAWTGELFF. This chain uses TRBV12-3 or TRBV12-4 with TRBJ2-2, with 8 bases aligning to TRBD2. The CDR3 loop spans 14 amino acids. J gave up 5 bases and V 7 bases, and 6 bases lay outside the gene matches.